What follows are 19 T cell receptor beta chains derived from one specimen sequenced in a study of beta chain features in type 1 diabetes. Expressed TCRB transcripts were sequenced because the isolated RNA had all been reverse transcribed beforehand. Clones were read by immunoSEQ multiplex PCR, and TCRdb kept only the in-frame ones, dropping some. The repertoire includes hundreds of thousands of clones, 12% to 15% of them detected once, and about 6.6% sits in the top ten. Material for sequencing was central memory CD4+ T cells from blood. The receptors come from a man aged 25 to 45 in good health.

This chain connects TRBV7-2 to TRBJ2-5; TRBD2 might be the D (6 bases). The length of the CDR3 is 17 residues. V lost 1 base and J 4 bases, leaving 19 bases between the germline ends. CDR1 is SGHTA, CDR2 FQGNSA, per germline. Here the CDR3 DNA reads TGTGCCAGCAGCTTAGTACTGAGGACCTCAGCGGGAGAGACCCAGTACTTC. Translated, it gives CASSLVLRTSAGETQYF.

This clone appeared a few times. The V call is TRBV29-1, the J call TRBJ2-1; D gene uncertain. V lost 2 bases and J 10 bases, leaving 12 bases between the germline ends. The CDR3 totals 12 residues. CDR1 is SQVTM and CDR2 is ANQGSEA in the germline V gene. Here the CDR3 reads CSVESQTGEQFF. The CDR3 DNA reads as TGCAGCGTTGAATCACAAACCGGGGAGCAGTTCTTC.

CDR3 protein: CASSQDRSPNGYTF. CDR3 nucleotides: TGTGCCAGCAGCCAAGACAGATCCCCTAATGGCTACACCTTC. The chain recombines TRBV14 with TRBJ1-2, with no clear D. With 0 bases removed from V and 6 bases from J, the gap between germline ends came to 11 bases. CDR3 length: 14 amino acids. The V gene's germline CDR1 is SGHDN and CDR2 FVKESK.

This clone was recorded a few times. The V and J genes are TRBV5-1 and TRBJ1-3, with TRBD1 matching over 8 bases. The CDR3 totals 16 residues. Germline V gene data show CDR1 as SGHRS and CDR2 as YFSETQ. V was pared by 4 bases and J by 0 bases, with 6 bases of the junction left unmatched. The CDR3 sequence is CASSPGQAASGNTIYF. The DNA of the CDR3 is TGCGCCAGCAGCCCGGGACAGGCTGCCTCTGGAAACACCATATATTTT.

This clone has only a few counts. This chain connects TRBV10-2 to TRBJ2-5; the D is unclear. V lost 0 bases and J 5 bases, leaving 4 bases between the germline ends. The CDR3 covers 12 residues. The germline V gene encodes CDR1 WSHSY and CDR2 SAAADI. The CDR3 DNA follows: TGCGCCAGCAGTGAGTCTGGCGAGACCCAGTACTTC. Translating gives CASSESGETQYF.

The sample holds a few counts of this clone. The junction does not match germline at one end; this may be a read error. The V and J genes are TRBV7-2 and TRBJ2-3; TRBD2 matches at 9 bases. This CDR3 is built from 14 residues. Germline CDR1 SGHTA, CDR2 FQGNSA. The CDR3 DNA reads TGTGCCAGCAGGTTAGCGGGGGGCACAGATACGCAGTATTTT. This encodes CASRLAGGTDTQYF.

The V and J genes are TRBV6-6 and TRBJ2-7; D is undetermined. The CDR3 has 11 residues. Germline loops: CDR1 MNHNY, CDR2 SVGAGI (reference sequence). With 2 bases removed from V and 7 bases from J, the gap between germline ends came to 6 bases. The CDR3 coding sequence is TGTGCCAGCAGTTACCGATGGGAGCAGTACTTC. It codes for CASSYRWEQYF.

This chain connects TRBV7-3 to TRBJ1-2; D gene ambiguous. In germline, CDR1 is SGHTA, CDR2 FQGTGA. V lost 5 bases, J lost 4 bases, and 14 bases lay in between. The CDR3 consists of 14 residues. CDR3 sequence (DNA): TGTGCCAGCAGCCCGGACCCAGGATTCTATGGCTACACCTTC. It yields the protein CASSPDPGFYGYTF.

This clone was observed a few times. The V and J genes are TRBV19 and TRBJ2-3; 7 nucleotides align to TRBD1. Per the germline V gene, CDR1 is LNHDA and CDR2 is SQIVND (reference sequence). The CDR3 spans 13 residues. V shed 7 bases, J shed 4 bases, and the junction held 5 bases outside the gene matches. The CDR3 spells CASTLRGSDTQYF. DNA of the CDR3: TGTGCCAGTACTCTCAGGGGGTCAGATACGCAGTATTTT.

This clone appeared a few times. This rearrangement joins TRBV6-6 to TRBJ2-2; either TRBD1 or TRBD2 may fit D (6 bases each). This CDR3 has 16 residues. V lost 5 bases to trimming and J lost 5 bases, with 18 bases between them. The germline V gene has CDR1 MNHNY and CDR2 SVGAGI (reference sequence). CDR3 sequence reads: CASSPTGTEKTGELFF. CDR3 coding DNA: TGTGCCAGCAGTCCCACAGGGACTGAGAAGACCGGGGAGCTGTTTTTT.

This clone was recorded many times. The chain uses TRBV18 and TRBJ2-3; D gene unclear. This CDR3 has 15 amino acids. V was trimmed by 6 bases and J by 6 bases, leaving 19 bases between them. The germline V gene has CDR1 KGHSH and CDR2 LQKENI. CDR3 loop: CASSNNGPNGDTQYF. For the CDR3, the DNA is TGTGCCAGCTCCAACAATGGCCCGAATGGGGATACGCAGTATTTT.

The chain uses TRBV4-3 and TRBJ2-3, with a weak D call TRBD2 (6 bases). Between the trimmed V and J ends, which lost 0 bases and 9 bases, there was a span of 16 bases. Germline V gene sequence: CDR1 LGHNA, CDR2 YSLEER. This CDR3 has 15 residues. The CDR3 protein is CASSQEPGVAWTQYF. CDR3 bases: TGCGCCAGCAGCCAAGAACCGGGGGTGGCGTGGACGCAGTATTTT.

This clone was observed a few times. The CDR3 loop is CASSMGGQRYSPLHF. The CDR3 region has the DNA TGTGCCAGTAGTATGGGGGGACAAAGGTATTCACCCCTCCACTTT. The gene calls are TRBV19 and TRBJ1-6, with TRBD1 as a possible D gene (6 bases). Germline lookup yields CDR1 LNHDA and CDR2 SQIVND (reference sequence). The CDR3 is 15 amino acids. The germline V and J ends were trimmed by 3 bases and 8 bases, with 14 bases remaining between them.

In this sample, this clone turned up a few times. The rearrangement links TRBV27 to TRBJ1-1, with D maybe TRBD1 (6 bases). The CDR3 length is 18 residues. The V end lost 2 bases, the J end lost 3 bases, and 22 bases lay between the germline ends. The germline V gene encodes CDR1 MNHEY and CDR2 SMNVEV (reference sequence). CDR3 nucleotide sequence: TGTGCCAGCAGTTTACGGAACCTCGGGCGGCGGGGGCACACTGAAGCTTTCTTT. As protein: CASSLRNLGRRGHTEAFF.

Ten or more counts support this clone. The chain is built from TRBV2 and TRBJ2-1; D perhaps matches TRBD2 (6 bases). Germline V CDR1 and CDR2: SNHLY, FYNNEI. V was trimmed by 6 bases and J by 9 bases, leaving 9 bases between them. The CDR3 is made up of 11 amino acids. The CDR3 DNA sequence: TGTGCCAGCAGAGCGGGTACTGAGCAGTTCTTC. This codes for CASRAGTEQFF. Full variable domain (remainder filled in from reference TRBV2 and TRBJ2-1): EPEVTQTPSHQVTQMGQEVILRCVPISNHLYFYWYRQILGQKVEFLVSFYNNEISEKSEIFDDQFSVERPDGSNFTLKIRSTKLEDSAMYFCASRAGTEQFFGPGTRLTVL.

V and J are TRBV5-1 and TRBJ1-3, with D unresolved. The CDR3 is 14 amino acids. Germline CDR1 is SGHRS and CDR2 is YFSETQ. V lost 0 bases and J 5 bases, leaving 9 bases between the germline ends. The CDR3 coding sequence is TGCGCCAGCAGCTTGGAAGGGAAGAGAAACACCATATATTTT. This encodes CASSLEGKRNTIYF.

The CDR3 DNA reads TGTGCCACTCATGAGGCAGGGCGCTACAATGAGCAGTTCTTC. It encodes CATHEAGRYNEQFF. The V call is TRBV11-2, the J call TRBJ2-1; D perhaps matches TRBD1 (5 bases). Germline V gene sequence: CDR1 SGHAT, CDR2 FQNNGV. The length of the CDR3 is 14 residues. V was trimmed by 10 bases and J by 3 bases, leaving 16 bases between them. The full variable domain, with the rest looked up from reference TRBV11-2 and TRBJ2-1, is EAGVAQSPRYKIIEKRQSVAFWCNPISGHATLYWYQQILGQGPKLLIQFQNNGVVDDSQLPKDRFSAERLKGVDSTLKIQPAKLEDSAVYLCATHEAGRYNEQFFGPGTRLTVL.

In this sample, this clone turned up a few times. CDR3 in DNA: TGTGCCATCAGTGAGTCGTTAGGGAATCAGCCCCAGCATTTT. It yields the protein CAISESLGNQPQHF. This chain joins TRBV10-3 and TRBJ1-5; D is uncertain. The CDR3 is made up of 14 amino acids. CDR1 and CDR2 (germline): ENHRY, SYGVKD. Trimming removed 0 bases at V and 4 bases at J, with 7 bases between.

This clone was detected a few times. The rearrangement uses TRBV5-4 and TRBJ1-2; D remains unclear. Germline V gene data show CDR1 as SGHNT and CDR2 as YYREEE (reference sequence). V lost 0 bases and J 4 bases, leaving 7 bases between the germline ends. This CDR3 spans 13 amino acids. Written as DNA, the CDR3 is TGTGCCAGCAGCTTGGGGCAGCGCTATGGCTACACCTTC. This sequence encodes CASSLGQRYGYTF.